This paragraph covers one TCR beta chain sequence. In the original processing: How many nucleated cells were present was estimated from reference gene primer amplification. Sequenced by immunoSEQ multiplex PCR; TCRdb stores in-frame clones only, minus some. The V and J calls and clone size come from that table; D and trimming were worked out from the DNA. The sample lists some 53,000 clones, around 90% occurring once. The source of the sample is a study of blood T cell repertoires in COVID-19. Study-wide context: Samples came from the United States, Italy and Spain, spanning acute and convalescent COVID-19.

The TCR sequence derives from a human donor in a cohort sampled during active COVID-19. Sequencing was done on a sample of peripheral blood.

The DNA of the CDR3 is TGTGCCAGCAGTCCACGCCGGACAGGGGGTTCACCCCTCCACTTT. It yields the protein CASSPRRTGGSPLHF. The rearrangement joins TRBV27 to TRBJ1-6, with TRBD1 identical over 10 bases. The germline V gene has CDR1 MNHEY and CDR2 SMNVEV (reference sequence). V dropped 5 bases and J dropped 9; count of bases not matched to a gene: 7. CDR3 length: 15 residues.